A selection of T cell receptor beta chains follows, all from one sample in a study of technical replicates of blood from a few donors. Repertoires were generated with immunoSEQ multiplex PCR, while TCRdb's copy carries only in-frame clones and drops some. Seen here are about 74,000 clones, approximately 89% observed once, and the top ten hold 0.41%. The material sequenced was T cells isolated from PBMCs. These receptors originate from a human donor in good health. CDR3s include the opening cysteine and the closing phenylalanine or tryptophan. A D gene is named only where the DNA matches it firmly. Some rows mark clone size as missing; the rest say once, few, many or name a class of expanded clone.

J: TRBJ2-1
D: TRBD2
V: TRBV15
size: .
CDR3: CATSRATSGRFF
DNA: TGTGCCACCAGCAGAGCAACTAGCGGGAGGTTCTTC

J: TRBJ2-3
D: TRBD2
V: TRBV29-1
size: .
CDR3: CSVAVFGLADTDTQYF
DNA: TGCAGCGTTGCTGTGTTTGGCCTAGCGGACACAGATACGCAGTATTTT

J: TRBJ2-7
D: TRBD2
V: TRBV29-1
size: .
CDR3: CSATVAGEGEQYF
DNA: TGCAGCGCAACCGTAGCGGGAGAAGGCGAGCAGTACTTC

J: TRBJ2-3
D: .
V: TRBV7-3
size: .
CDR3: CASSPRLGGATDTQYF
DNA: TGTGCCAGCAGCCCCCGTCTAGGAGGTGCGACAGATACGCAGTATTTT

J: TRBJ2-2
D: TRBD2
V: TRBV6-5
size: .
CDR3: CASSSRLAGGNGELFF
DNA: TGTGCCAGCAGTTCCAGACTAGCGGGAGGGAACGGGGAGCTGTTTTTT

J: TRBJ1-1
D: TRBD1
V: TRBV12-5
size: .
CDR3: CASALGQIAEAFF
DNA: TGTGCTAGTGCTCTGGGACAGATCGCTGAAGCTTTCTTT

J: TRBJ2-1
D: .
V: TRBV27
size: .
CDR3: CASSLVSSYNEQFF
DNA: TGTGCCAGCAGTTTGGTCAGCTCCTACAATGAGCAGTTCTTC

J: TRBJ2-7
D: TRBD2
V: TRBV7-9
size: once
CDR3: CASSFGSGRGQVYEQYF
DNA: TGTGCCAGCAGCTTTGGAAGCGGGAGAGGTCAAGTCTACGAGCAGTACTTC

J: TRBJ2-3
D: .
V: TRBV30
size: .
CDR3: CAWTWAGRGTDTQYF
DNA: TGTGCCTGGACGTGGGCGGGACGCGGCACAGATACGCAGTATTTT

J: TRBJ1-1
D: .
V: TRBV16
size: .
CDR3: CASSQSNFGDQAFF
DNA: TGTGCCAGCAGCCAATCTAACTTCGGGGATCAAGCTTTCTTT

J: TRBJ2-1
D: .
V: TRBV19
size: .
CDR3: CASSKGLTPNEQFF
DNA: TGTGCCAGTAGTAAAGGACTTACGCCGAATGAGCAGTTCTTC

J: TRBJ2-7
D: .
V: TRBV5-6
size: few
CDR3: CASSSPTSSYEQYF
DNA: TGTGCCAGCAGCTCGCCGACTTCCTCCTACGAGCAGTACTTC

J: TRBJ2-1
D: TRBD2
V: TRBV12-5
size: .
CDR3: CASGSSRTSGAHNEQFF
DNA: TGTGCTAGTGGTTCGTCAAGGACTAGCGGGGCCCACAATGAGCAGTTCTTC

J: TRBJ2-7
D: .
V: TRBV15
size: .
CDR3: CATSRVRAATGDYEQYF
DNA: TGTGCCACCAGCAGAGTTCGCGCGGCAACAGGAGACTACGAGCAGTACTTC

J: TRBJ2-3
D: TRBD2
V: TRBV5-8
size: .
CDR3: CASSLAGTSGPSDTQYF
DNA: TGTGCCAGCAGCTTGGCCGGAACTAGCGGACCCTCTGATACGCAGTATTTT

J: TRBJ2-7
D: .
V: TRBV9
size: .
CDR3: CASSVLDGEQYF
DNA: TGTGCCAGCAGCGTACTAGATGGCGAGCAGTACTTC

J: TRBJ1-2
D: .
V: TRBV29-1
size: .
CDR3: CSVAGSYGYTF
DNA: TGCAGCGTTGCCGGGAGCTATGGCTACACCTTC

J: TRBJ2-2
D: TRBD1
V: TRBV9
size: .
CDR3: CASSAPGQGDGELFF
DNA: TGTGCCAGCAGCGCCCCGGGACAGGGGGATGGGGAGCTGTTTTTT

J: TRBJ1-1
D: .
V: TRBV29-1
size: .
CDR3: CSPVDLNTEAFF
DNA: TGCAGCCCAGTGGACTTGAACACTGAAGCTTTCTTT

J: TRBJ2-7
D: .
V: TRBV27
size: .
CDR3: CASSPGGTPFFLPYEQYF
DNA: TGTGCCAGCAGCCCCGGGGGGACACCTTTTTTCCTACCCTACGAGCAGTACTTC

J: TRBJ1-4
D: .
V: TRBV10-3
size: .
CDR3: CAISDRPGTKTEKLFF
DNA: TGTGCCATCAGTGATAGACCGGGAACTAAAACAGAAAAACTGTTTTTT

J: TRBJ1-2
D: .
V: TRBV7-9
size: .
CDR3: CASSFPRDGYTF
DNA: TGTGCCAGCAGCTTTCCCAGGGATGGCTACACCTTC